This paragraph covers one T cell receptor (beta chain) sequence. The data stem from a study of blood T cell repertoires in COVID-19. About the research overall: Italy, Spain and the United States were the sources of the convalescent and acute COVID-19 samples.

As processed by the authors: Researchers report that nucleated cell counts were estimated from reference gene primer amplification. The data were produced by immunoSEQ multiplex PCR, yet TCRdb's version contains in-frame clones alone and is incomplete. Clonal size and the V and J genes are those of that table, whereas D and trimming came from the DNA. In the table there are tens of thousands of clones, roughly 90% of which are singletons. Trimming removed 4 bases at V and 3 bases at J, with 6 bases between. The CDR3 is made up of 13 amino acids. CDR1 is SGHDN and CDR2 is FVKESK in the germline V gene.

The sample was peripheral blood. This chain uses TRBV14 with TRBJ2-2; D ambiguous. This TCR derives from a woman in her sixties with active COVID-19. CDR3 sequence (DNA): TGTGCCAGCAGCCCCGAGTACACCGGGGAGCTGTTTTTT. Its protein product is CASSPEYTGELFF. Full variable domain (remainder filled in from reference TRBV14 and TRBJ2-2): EAGVTQFPSHSVIEKGQTVTLRCDPISGHDNLYWYRRVMGKEIKFLLHFVKESKQDESGMPNNRFLAERTGGTYSTLKVQPAELEDSGVYFCASSPEYTGELFFGEGSRLTVL.